The source of this TCR beta chain is a study of T cell changes during pregnancy in multiple sclerosis. Here immunoSEQ multiplex PCR was the method, and the copy in TCRdb shows in-frame clones only, minus some. The sample holds approximately 35,000 clones, 90% seen once. This CDR3 region has 12 residues. V was cut by 5 bases and J by 8 bases, with 9 bases left in between. Germline CDR1 reads SGHVS; CDR2 reads FNYEAQ. The source material was CD4+ T cells from peripheral blood mononuclear cells, sampled in the second trimester of pregnancy. The J gene is TRBJ2-2, the V gene TRBV7-6; maybe TRBD1 (6 bases). This TCR was recovered from a female donor in good health, enrolled as a control in a pregnancy study. This CDR3 is CASSLDRGELFF. The CDR3 DNA reads as TGTGCCAGCAGCCTCGACAGGGGGGAGCTGTTTTTT.